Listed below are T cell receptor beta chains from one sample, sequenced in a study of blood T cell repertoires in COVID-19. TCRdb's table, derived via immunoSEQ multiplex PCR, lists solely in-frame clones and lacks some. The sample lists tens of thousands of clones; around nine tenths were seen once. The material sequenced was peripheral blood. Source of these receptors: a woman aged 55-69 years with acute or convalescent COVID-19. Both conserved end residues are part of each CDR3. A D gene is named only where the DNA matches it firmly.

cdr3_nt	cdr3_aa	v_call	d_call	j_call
TGTGCCACCTCTCGACTAGCTGGGAACACCGGGGAGCTGTTTTTT	CATSRLAGNTGELFF	TRBV19	TRBD2	TRBJ2-2
TGTGCCAGTACCGCCACAGGGGGCCTTGGCTACACCTTC	CASTATGGLGYTF	TRBV19	TRBD1	TRBJ1-2
TGTGCCAGCAGTTCCCGCCCTCGGGGGGCCAACGTCCTGACTTTC	CASSSRPRGANVLTF	TRBV27	NA	TRBJ2-6
TGTGCCAGCTCACAGGGGGGTAATTCACCCCTCCACTTT	CASSQGGNSPLHF	TRBV19	TRBD1	TRBJ1-6
TGTGCCACCAGCGACGGAGCCTACAATGAGCAGTTCTTC	CATSDGAYNEQFF	TRBV15	NA	TRBJ2-1
TGTGCCAGCAGCCAGGGGACAGGGGCAGGCACCGGGGAGCTGTTTTTT	CASSQGTGAGTGELFF	TRBV7-6	TRBD1	TRBJ2-2
TGTGCCAGCAGTTTAGACATCGACACTGAAGCTTTCTTT	CASSLDIDTEAFF	TRBV12-3/TRBV12-4	NA	TRBJ1-1
TGTGCCAGCAGTTACAGGGGTGCAGTGGAAAACATTCAGTACTTC	CASSYRGAVENIQYF	TRBV6-5	NA	TRBJ2-4
TGCGCCAGCAGCCAAGACCCTCTTGGTAGCGGGGACCAAGAGACCCAGTACTTC	CASSQDPLGSGDQETQYF	TRBV4-1	TRBD2	TRBJ2-5
TGTGCCAGCAGCTTGGCCGTTCGGGGTTTCCTCGGGACCATATATTTT	CASSLAVRGFLGTIYF	TRBV5-6	NA	TRBJ1-3